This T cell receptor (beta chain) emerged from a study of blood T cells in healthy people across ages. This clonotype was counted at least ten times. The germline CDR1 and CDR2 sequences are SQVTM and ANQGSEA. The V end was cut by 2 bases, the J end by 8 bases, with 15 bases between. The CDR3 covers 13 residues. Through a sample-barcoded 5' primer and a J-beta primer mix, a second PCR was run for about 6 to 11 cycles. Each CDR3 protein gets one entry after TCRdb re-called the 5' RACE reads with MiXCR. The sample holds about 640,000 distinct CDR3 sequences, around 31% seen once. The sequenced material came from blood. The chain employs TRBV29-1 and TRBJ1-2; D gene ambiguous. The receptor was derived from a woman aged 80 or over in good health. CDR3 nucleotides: TGCAGCGTTGAAAGCGTCGGAGGGAAGGGCTACACCTTC. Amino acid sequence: CSVESVGGKGYTF.